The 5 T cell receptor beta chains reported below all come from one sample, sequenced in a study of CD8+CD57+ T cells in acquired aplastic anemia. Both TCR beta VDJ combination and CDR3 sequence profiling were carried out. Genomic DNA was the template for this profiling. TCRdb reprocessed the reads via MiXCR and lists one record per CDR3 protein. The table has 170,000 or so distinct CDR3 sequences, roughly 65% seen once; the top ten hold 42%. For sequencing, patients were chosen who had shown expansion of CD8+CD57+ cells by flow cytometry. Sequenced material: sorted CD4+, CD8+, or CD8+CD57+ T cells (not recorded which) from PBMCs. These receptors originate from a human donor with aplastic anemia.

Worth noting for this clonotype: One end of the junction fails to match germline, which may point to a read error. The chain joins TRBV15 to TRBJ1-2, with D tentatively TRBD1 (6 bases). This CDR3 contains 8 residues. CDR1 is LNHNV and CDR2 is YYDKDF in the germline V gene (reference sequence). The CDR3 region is CDRSGYTF. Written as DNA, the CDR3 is TGCGACAGGTCCGGCTACACCTTC.

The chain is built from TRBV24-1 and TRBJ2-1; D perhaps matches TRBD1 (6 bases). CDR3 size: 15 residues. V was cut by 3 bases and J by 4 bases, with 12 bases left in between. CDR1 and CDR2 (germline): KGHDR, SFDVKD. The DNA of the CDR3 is TGTGCCACCAGTGATCTTAGGGACAATTACAATGAGCAGTTCTTC. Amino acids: CATSDLRDNYNEQFF.

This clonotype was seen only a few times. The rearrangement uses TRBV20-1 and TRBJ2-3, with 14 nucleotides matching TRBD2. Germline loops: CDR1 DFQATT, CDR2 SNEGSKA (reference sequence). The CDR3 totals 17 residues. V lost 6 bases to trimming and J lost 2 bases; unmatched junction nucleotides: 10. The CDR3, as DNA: TGCAGTGCCCTTCCCCCGGGACTAGCGGGGGCCACAGATACGCAGTATTTT. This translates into CSALPPGLAGATDTQYF.

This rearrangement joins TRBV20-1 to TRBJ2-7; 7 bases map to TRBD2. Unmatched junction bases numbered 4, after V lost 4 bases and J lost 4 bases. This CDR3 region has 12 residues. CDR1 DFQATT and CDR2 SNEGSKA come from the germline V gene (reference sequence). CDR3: CSAKPGRYEQYF. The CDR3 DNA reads TGCAGTGCTAAACCCGGGAGGTACGAGCAGTACTTC.

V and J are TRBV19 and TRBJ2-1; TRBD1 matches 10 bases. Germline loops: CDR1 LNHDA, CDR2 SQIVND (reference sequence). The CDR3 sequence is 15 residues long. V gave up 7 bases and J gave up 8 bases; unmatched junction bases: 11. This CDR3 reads CASTFRQGASDEQFF. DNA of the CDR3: TGTGCCAGTACCTTTAGACAGGGGGCGTCGGATGAGCAGTTCTTC.